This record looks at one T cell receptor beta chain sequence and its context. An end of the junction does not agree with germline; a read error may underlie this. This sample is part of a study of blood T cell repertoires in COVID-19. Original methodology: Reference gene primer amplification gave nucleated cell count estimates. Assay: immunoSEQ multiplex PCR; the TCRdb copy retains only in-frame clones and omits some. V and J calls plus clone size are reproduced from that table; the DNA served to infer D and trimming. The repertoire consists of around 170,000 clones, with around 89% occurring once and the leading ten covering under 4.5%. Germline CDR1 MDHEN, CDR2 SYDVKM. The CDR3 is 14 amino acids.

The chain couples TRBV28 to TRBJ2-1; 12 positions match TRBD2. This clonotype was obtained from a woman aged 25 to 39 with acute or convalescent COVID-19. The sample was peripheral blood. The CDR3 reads CASSPGRLAGGPVF. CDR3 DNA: TGTGCCAGCAGCCCGGGGCGTCTAGCGGGAGGGCCAGTCTTC. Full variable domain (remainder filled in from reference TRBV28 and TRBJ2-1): DVKVTQSSRYLVKRTGEKVFLECVQDMDHENMFWYRQDPGLGLRLIYFSYDVKMKEKGDIPEGYSVSREKKERFSLILESASTNQTSMYLCASSPGRLAGGPVFGPGTRLTVL.